Below are 7 T cell receptor beta chains sequenced from a single sample in a study of HIV-infected patients and healthy controls. Whole blood was used without fractionation, so all unsorted peripheral T cells were included. Alpha and beta constant-region primers primed reverse transcription of about 500 ng RNA. Alpha and beta chain libraries were made separately by chain-specific third strand synthesis with multiplexing indices. TCRdb analysed the 5' RACE reads with MiXCR anew, one entry per CDR3 protein. The sample comprises some 10,000 distinct CDR3 sequences, under 6% of which are singletons, and 7% to 9% rests with the top ten. Specimen: blood. The receptors shown here come from an adult in good health.

This clonotype was detected ten times or more. V and J are TRBV24-1 and TRBJ2-5, with D perhaps TRBD1 (6 bases). V dropped 4 bases and J dropped 6 bases, with 14 bases sitting between them. The germline V gene has CDR1 KGHDR and CDR2 SFDVKD. The CDR3 is made up of 14 amino acids. The CDR3 is CATSDLTTGQTQYF. CDR3 DNA sequence: TGTGCCACCAGTGACCTAACGACAGGTCAGACCCAGTACTTC.

This clonotype is medium-sized. The genes are TRBV4-1 and TRBJ2-3, with TRBD2 identical over 9 bases. This CDR3 region has 17 residues. Germline V gene lookup returns CDR1 MGHRA and CDR2 YSYEKL. J lost 3 bases, V lost 0 bases, and 7 bases had no gene match. The CDR3 reads CASSQDFSGSFTDTQYF. In nucleotides, the CDR3 is TGCGCCAGCAGCCAAGATTTTAGCGGGAGTTTTACAGATACGCAGTATTTT.

In its sample, this clonotype is medium-sized. V is TRBV25-1 and J is TRBJ1-5; D may be TRBD1 (6 bases). CDR1 is MGHDK, CDR2 SYGVNS, per germline. The CDR3 is made up of 14 amino acids. V lost 7 bases and J 3 bases, leaving 13 bases between the germline ends. The CDR3 here is CASNSGQFNQPQHF. In DNA, the CDR3 is TGTGCCAGCAACTCAGGACAGTTCAATCAGCCCCAGCATTTT.

This clonotype has more than one count but fewer than ten. This chain connects TRBV3-1 to TRBJ2-5, with TRBD1 as a possible D gene (5 bases). There are 14 residues in the CDR3. Germline-derived CDR1 and CDR2 are LGHDT and YNNKEL (reference sequence). V was clipped by 8 bases and J by 6 bases, with 19 bases between them. CDR3 coding DNA: TGTGCCAGCGTCCAGAAGGGGTTAGGAAAGACCCAGTACTTC. Amino acids: CASVQKGLGKTQYF.

Written as DNA, the CDR3 is TGTGCCAGCAGCGCGGGACAGGACTATGGCTACACCTTC. The encoded protein is CASSAGQDYGYTF. This chain joins TRBV5-6 and TRBJ1-2; TRBD1 matches at 8 bases. The CDR3 consists of 13 residues. Germline-derived CDR1 and CDR2 are SGHDT and YYEEEE. V lost 4 bases, J lost 3 bases, and 2 bases stayed unmatched.

In this sample, this clonotype turned up many times. The J gene is TRBJ1-2, the V gene TRBV20-1, with a weak D call TRBD1 (6 bases). The V gene's germline CDR1 is DFQATT and CDR2 SNEGSKA (reference sequence). With 5 bases removed from V and 4 bases from J, the gap between germline ends came to 17 bases. The CDR3 is made up of 14 amino acids. The CDR3 bases are TGCAGTGCTTTGCGGACAGATCTGGGCTATGGCTACACCTTC. Translation: CSALRTDLGYGYTF.

This clonotype has ten or more counts. V and J are TRBV18 and TRBJ1-6; 7 bases map to TRBD1. V was pared by 6 bases and J by 13 bases, with 12 bases of the junction left unmatched. The CDR3 is made up of 14 amino acids. Per the germline V gene, CDR1 is KGHSH and CDR2 is LQKENI. CDR3 DNA: TGTGCCAGCTCCCTAAGAGGGACAGCAGACCCCCTCCACTTT. Its protein product is CASSLRGTADPLHF.